This T cell receptor beta chain originates from a study of T cells expressing NK-cell markers. After re-calling the 5' RACE reads, TCRdb lists one entry per CDR3 protein, DNA absent. This sample's table reports about 460,000 distinct CDR3 sequences. Germline loops: CDR1 KGHSY, CDR2 FQNENV. The CDR3 length is 14 residues. The TCR comes from a woman aged 50 to 60 in good health. Specimen: blood T cells: a sorted CD56 or NKG2C T cell subset, CD4+ or CD8+ T cells, or bulk PBMC T cells (not recorded which). The rearrangement links TRBV16 to TRBJ2-7; TCRdb's D call, TRBD1, is unchecked because there is no DNA. The CDR3 sequence is CASSQGGGPYEQYF.